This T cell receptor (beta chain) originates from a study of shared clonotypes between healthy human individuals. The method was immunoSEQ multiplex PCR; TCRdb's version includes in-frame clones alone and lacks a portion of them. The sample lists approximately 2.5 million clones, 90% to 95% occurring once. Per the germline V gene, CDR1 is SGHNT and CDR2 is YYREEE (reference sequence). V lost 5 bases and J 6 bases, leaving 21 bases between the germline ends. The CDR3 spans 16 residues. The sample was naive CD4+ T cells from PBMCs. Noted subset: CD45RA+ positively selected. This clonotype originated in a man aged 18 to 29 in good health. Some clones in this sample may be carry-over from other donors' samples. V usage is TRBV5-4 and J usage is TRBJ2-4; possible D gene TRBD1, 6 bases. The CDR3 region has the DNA TGTGCCAGCAGTCCTTCGGACAGAGATAGTATAAACATTCAGTACTTC. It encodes CASSPSDRDSINIQYF.